This T cell receptor (beta chain) was profiled in a study of CD8 T cells in ankylosing spondylitis. Broader study findings: Apparently characteristic of ankylosing spondylitis blood was a TCR beta motif (about eight highly homologous variants).

In its sample, this clonotype was seen a few times. Its cognate antigen is unknown. From the 5' RACE reads, TCRdb called clonotypes with MiXCR, one entry per CDR3 protein. The repertoire consists of 750,000 to 850,000 distinct CDR3 sequences, with about 11% occurring once and the leading ten covering approximately 0.51%. The CDR3 extends over 13 amino acids. Germline V CDR1 and CDR2: LGHDT, YNNKEL (reference sequence). V was trimmed by 0 bases and J by 4 bases, leaving 5 bases between them. This sequence originates from a male donor with ankylosing spondylitis. The sequencing sample was made of blood, either unsorted or a sorted T cell fraction (not recorded which). The rearrangement joins TRBV3-1 to TRBJ2-3; no definite D call. The CDR3 loop is CASSQDWADTQYF. The CDR3, as DNA: TGTGCCAGCAGCCAAGACTGGGCAGATACGCAGTATTTT.